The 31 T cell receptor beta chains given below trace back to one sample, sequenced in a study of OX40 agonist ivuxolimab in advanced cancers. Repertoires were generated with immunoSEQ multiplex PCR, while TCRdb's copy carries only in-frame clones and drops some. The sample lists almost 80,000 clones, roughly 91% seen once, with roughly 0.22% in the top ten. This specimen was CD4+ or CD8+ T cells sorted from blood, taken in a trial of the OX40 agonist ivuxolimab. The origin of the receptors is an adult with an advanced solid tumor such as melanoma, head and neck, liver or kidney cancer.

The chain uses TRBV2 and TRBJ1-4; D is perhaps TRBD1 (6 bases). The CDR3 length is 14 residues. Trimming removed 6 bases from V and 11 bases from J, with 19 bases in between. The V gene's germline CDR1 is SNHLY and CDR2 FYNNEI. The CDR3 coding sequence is TGTGCCAGCAGCCCGGACAGTAGTTTGAGGAAACTGTTTTTT. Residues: CASSPDSSLRKLFF. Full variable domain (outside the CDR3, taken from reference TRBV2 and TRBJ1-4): EPEVTQTPSHQVTQMGQEVILRCVPISNHLYFYWYRQILGQKVEFLVSFYNNEISEKSEIFDDQFSVERPDGSNFTLKIRSTKLEDSAMYFCASSPDSSLRKLFFGSGTQLSVL.

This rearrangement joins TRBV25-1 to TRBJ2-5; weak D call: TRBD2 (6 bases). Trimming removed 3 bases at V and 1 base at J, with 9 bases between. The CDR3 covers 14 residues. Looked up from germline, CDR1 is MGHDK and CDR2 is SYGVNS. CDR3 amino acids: CASSEAGIQETQYF. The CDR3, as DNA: TGTGCCAGCAGTGAGGCGGGGATCCAAGAGACCCAGTACTTC.

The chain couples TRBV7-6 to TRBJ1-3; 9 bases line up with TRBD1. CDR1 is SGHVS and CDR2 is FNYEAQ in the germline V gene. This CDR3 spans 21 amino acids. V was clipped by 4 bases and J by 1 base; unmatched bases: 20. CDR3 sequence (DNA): TGTGCCAGCAGCTCAACTCCGAACGACAGGGGGACTACATTATCTGGAAACACCATATATTTT. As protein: CASSSTPNDRGTTLSGNTIYF.

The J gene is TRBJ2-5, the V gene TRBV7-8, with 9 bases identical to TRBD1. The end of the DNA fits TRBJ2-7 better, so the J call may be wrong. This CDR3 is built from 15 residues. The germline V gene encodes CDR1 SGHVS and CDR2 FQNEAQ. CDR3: CASRRGGTGIGEQYF. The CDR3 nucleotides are TGTGCCAGCAGACGAGGGGGGACAGGGATCGGCGAGCAGTACTTC.

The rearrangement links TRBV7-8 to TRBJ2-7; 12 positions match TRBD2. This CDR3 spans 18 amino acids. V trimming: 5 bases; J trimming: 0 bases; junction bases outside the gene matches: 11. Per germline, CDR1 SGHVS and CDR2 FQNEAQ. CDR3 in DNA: TGTGCCAGCAGCCTCCCGGGACTAGCGGGCTCACCCTCCTACGAGCAGTACTTC. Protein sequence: CASSLPGLAGSPSYEQYF.

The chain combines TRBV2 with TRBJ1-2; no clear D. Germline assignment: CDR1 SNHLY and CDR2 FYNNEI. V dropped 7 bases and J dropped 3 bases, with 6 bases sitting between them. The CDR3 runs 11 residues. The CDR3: CASNRDYGYTF. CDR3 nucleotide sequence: TGTGCCAGCAATAGAGACTATGGCTACACCTTC.

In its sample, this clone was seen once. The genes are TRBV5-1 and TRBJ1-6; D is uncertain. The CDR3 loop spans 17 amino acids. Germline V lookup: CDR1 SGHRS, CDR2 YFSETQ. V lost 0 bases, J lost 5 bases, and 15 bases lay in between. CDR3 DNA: TGCGCCAGCAGCTTGGATCTGGCTGCCCTAAATAATTCACCCCTCCACTTT. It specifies CASSLDLAALNNSPLHF.

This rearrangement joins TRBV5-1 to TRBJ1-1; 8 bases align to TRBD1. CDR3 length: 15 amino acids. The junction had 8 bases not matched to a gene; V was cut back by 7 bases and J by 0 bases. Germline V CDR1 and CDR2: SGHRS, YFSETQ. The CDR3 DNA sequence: TGCGCCAGCTACGACAGGGGAGGTTTGAACACTGAAGCTTTCTTT. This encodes CASYDRGGLNTEAFF.

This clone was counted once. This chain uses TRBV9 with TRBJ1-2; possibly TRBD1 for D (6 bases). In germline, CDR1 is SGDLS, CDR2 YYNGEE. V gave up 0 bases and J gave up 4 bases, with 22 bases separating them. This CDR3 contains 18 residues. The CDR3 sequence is CASSVGVWDTQLGYGYTF. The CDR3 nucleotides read TGTGCCAGCAGCGTAGGGGTTTGGGACACCCAACTTGGCTATGGCTACACCTTC. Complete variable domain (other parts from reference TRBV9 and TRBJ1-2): DSGVTQTPKHLITATGQRVTLRCSPRSGDLSVYWYQQSLDQGLQFLIQYYNGEERAKGNILERFSAQQFPDLHSELNLSSLELGDSALYFCASSVGVWDTQLGYGYTFGSGTRLTVV.

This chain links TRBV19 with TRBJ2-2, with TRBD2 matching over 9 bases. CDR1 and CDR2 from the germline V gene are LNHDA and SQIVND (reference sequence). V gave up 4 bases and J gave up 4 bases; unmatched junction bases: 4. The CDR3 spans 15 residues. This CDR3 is CASSTGLATTGELFF. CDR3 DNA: TGTGCCAGTAGTACCGGACTAGCGACCACCGGGGAGCTGTTTTTT.

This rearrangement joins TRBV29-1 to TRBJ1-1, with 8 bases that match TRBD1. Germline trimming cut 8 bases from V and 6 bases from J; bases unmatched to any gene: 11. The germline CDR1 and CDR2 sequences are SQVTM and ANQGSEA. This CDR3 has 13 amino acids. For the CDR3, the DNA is TGCAGCTTCCTAGGACAGGGTTTTGCTGAAGCTTTCTTT. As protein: CSFLGQGFAEAFF. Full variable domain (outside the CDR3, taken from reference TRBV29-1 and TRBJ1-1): SAVISQKPSRDICQRGTSLTIQCQVDSQVTMMFWYRQQPGQSLTLIATANQGSEATYESGFVIDKFPISRPNLTFSTLTVSNMSPEDSSIYLCSFLGQGFAEAFFGQGTRLTVV.

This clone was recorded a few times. CDR3 nucleotide sequence: TGCGCCAGCAGCTCAATCATCCCGGGACAGGGGGCTAGGTCACCCCTCCACTTT. This encodes CASSSIIPGQGARSPLHF. The rearrangement joins TRBV4-3 to TRBJ1-6, with 12 bases matching TRBD1. With V trimmed by 5 bases and J by 10 bases, 15 bases remained unmatched. This CDR3 is built from 18 residues. Germline V gene data show CDR1 as LGHNA and CDR2 as YSLEER.

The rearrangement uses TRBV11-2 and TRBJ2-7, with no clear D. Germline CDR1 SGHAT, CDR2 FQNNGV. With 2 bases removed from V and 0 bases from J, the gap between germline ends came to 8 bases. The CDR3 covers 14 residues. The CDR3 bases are TGTGCCAGCAGCTTACAGGAAAGCTCCTACGAGCAGTACTTC. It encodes CASSLQESSYEQYF.

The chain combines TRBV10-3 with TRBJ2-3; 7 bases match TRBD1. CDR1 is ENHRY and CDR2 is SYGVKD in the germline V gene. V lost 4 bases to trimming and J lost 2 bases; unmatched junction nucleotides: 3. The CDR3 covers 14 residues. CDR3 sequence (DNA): TGTGCCATCAGTGCAGGGGGTGACACAGATACGCAGTATTTT. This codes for CAISAGGDTDTQYF.

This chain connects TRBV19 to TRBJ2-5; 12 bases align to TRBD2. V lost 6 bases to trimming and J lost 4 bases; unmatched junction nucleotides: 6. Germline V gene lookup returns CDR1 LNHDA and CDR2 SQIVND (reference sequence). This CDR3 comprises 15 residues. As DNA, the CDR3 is TGTGCCAGTAGAGAGACTAGCGGGAGTAGAGAGACCCAGTACTTC. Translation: CASRETSGSRETQYF.

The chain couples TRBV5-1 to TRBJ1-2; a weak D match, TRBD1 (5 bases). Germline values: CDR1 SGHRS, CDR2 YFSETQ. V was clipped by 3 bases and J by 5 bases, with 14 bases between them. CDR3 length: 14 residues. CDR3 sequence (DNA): TGCGCCAGCAGCTCAGAAGCAGGGTCTTATGGCTACACCTTC. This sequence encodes CASSSEAGSYGYTF.

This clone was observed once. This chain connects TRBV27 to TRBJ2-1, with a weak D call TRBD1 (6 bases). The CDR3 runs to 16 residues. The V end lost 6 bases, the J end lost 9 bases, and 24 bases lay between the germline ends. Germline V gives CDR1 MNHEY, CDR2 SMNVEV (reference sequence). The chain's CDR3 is CASSQPTGANLGEQFF. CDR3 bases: TGTGCCAGCAGCCAGCCGACAGGAGCTAACTTGGGTGAGCAGTTCTTC.

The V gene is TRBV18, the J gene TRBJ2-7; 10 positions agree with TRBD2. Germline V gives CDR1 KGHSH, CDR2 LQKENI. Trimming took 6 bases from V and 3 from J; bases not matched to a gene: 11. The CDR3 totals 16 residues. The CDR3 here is CASSPQGLAKSYEQYF. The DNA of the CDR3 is TGTGCCAGCTCCCCCCAGGGACTAGCGAAAAGCTACGAGCAGTACTTC. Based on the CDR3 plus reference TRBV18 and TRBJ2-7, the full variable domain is NAGVMQNPRHLVRRRGQEARLRCSPMKGHSHVYWYRQLPEEGLKFMVYLQKENIIDESGMPKERFSAEFPKEGPSILRIQQVVRGDSAAYFCASSPQGLAKSYEQYFGPGTRLTVT.

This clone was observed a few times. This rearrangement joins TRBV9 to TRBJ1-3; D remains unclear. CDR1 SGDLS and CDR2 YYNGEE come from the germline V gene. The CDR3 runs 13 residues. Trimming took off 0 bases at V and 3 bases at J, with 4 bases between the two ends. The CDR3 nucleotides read TGTGCCAGCAGCGTAGAGGGTGGAAACACCATATATTTT. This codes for CASSVEGGNTIYF.

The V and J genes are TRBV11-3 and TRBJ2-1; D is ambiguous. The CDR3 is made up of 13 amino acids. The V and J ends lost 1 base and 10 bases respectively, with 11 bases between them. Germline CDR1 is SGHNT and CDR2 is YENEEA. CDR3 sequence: CASSLGLTGEQFF. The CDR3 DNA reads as TGTGCCAGCAGCTTAGGTCTAACCGGGGAGCAGTTCTTC. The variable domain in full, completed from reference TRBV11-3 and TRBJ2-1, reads EAGVVQSPRYKIIEKKQPVAFWCNPISGHNTLYWYLQNLGQGPELLIRYENEEAVDDSQLPKDRFSAERLKGVDSTLKIQPAELGDSAVYLCASSLGLTGEQFFGPGTRLTVL.

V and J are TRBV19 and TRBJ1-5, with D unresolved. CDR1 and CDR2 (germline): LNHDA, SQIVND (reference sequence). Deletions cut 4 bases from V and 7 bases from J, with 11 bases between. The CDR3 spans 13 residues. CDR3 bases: TGTGCCAGTAGTAATGTGATATGGCAGCCCCAGCATTTT. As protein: CASSNVIWQPQHF.

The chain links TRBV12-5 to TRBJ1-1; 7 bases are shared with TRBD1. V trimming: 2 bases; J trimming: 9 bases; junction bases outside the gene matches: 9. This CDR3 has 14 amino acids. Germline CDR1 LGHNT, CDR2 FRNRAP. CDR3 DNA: TGTGCTAGTGGTTTGACAACTACAGGGGCGCAAGCTTTCTTT. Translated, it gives CASGLTTTGAQAFF.

The CDR3 coding sequence is TGTGCCAGCAGTAACCGGTGGGGGTACGGCAATCAGCCCCAGCATTTT. This gives the protein CASSNRWGYGNQPQHF. The chain carries TRBV2 and TRBJ1-5; D perhaps matches TRBD1 (5 bases). This CDR3 has 16 amino acids. From germline, CDR1 is SNHLY and CDR2 FYNNEI. The V end lost 5 bases, the J end lost 2 bases, and 16 bases lay between the germline ends. The whole variable domain, remainder taken from reference TRBV2 and TRBJ1-5, is EPEVTQTPSHQVTQMGQEVILRCVPISNHLYFYWYRQILGQKVEFLVSFYNNEISEKSEIFDDQFSVERPDGSNFTLKIRSTKLEDSAMYFCASSNRWGYGNQPQHFGDGTRLSIL.

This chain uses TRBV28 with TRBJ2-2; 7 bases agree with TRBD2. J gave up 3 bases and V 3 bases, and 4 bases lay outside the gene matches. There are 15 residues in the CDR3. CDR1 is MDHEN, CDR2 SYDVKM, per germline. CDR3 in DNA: TGTGCCAGCAGTTTGGGCGGGAGTTACACCGGGGAGCTGTTTTTT. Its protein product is CASSLGGSYTGELFF.

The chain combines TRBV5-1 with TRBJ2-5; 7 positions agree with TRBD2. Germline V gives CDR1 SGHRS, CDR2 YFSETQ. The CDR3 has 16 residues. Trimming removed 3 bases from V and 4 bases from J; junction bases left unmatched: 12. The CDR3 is CASSSFSGGSGETQYF. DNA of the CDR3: TGCGCCAGCAGCTCCTTTTCGGGCGGGAGCGGAGAGACCCAGTACTTC.

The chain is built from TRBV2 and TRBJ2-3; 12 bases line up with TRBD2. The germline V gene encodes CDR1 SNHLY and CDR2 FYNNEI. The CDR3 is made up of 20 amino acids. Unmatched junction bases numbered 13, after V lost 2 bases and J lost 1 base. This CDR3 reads CASSELGLAGRRPRTDTQYF. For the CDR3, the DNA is TGTGCCAGCAGTGAACTCGGACTAGCGGGACGACGGCCCCGCACAGATACGCAGTATTTT.

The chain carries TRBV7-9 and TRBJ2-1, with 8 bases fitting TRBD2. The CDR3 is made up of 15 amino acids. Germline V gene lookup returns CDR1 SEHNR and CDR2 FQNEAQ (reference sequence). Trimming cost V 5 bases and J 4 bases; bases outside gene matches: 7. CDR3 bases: TGTGCCAGCAGCCCGTTAGCGGGAATTTACAATGAGCAGTTCTTC. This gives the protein CASSPLAGIYNEQFF. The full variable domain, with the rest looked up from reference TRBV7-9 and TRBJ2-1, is DTGVSQNPRHKITKRGQNVTFRCDPISEHNRLYWYRQTLGQGPEFLTYFQNEAQLEKSRLLSDRFSAERPKGSFSTLEIQRTEQGDSAMYLCASSPLAGIYNEQFFGPGTRLTVL.

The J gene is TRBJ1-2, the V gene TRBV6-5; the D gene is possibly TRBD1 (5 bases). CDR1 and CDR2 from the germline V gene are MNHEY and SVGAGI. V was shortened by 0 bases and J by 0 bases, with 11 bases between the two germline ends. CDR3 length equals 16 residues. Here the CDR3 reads CASSYSLRAANYGYTF. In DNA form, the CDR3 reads TGTGCCAGCAGTTACTCGCTCAGGGCGGCTAACTATGGCTACACCTTC.

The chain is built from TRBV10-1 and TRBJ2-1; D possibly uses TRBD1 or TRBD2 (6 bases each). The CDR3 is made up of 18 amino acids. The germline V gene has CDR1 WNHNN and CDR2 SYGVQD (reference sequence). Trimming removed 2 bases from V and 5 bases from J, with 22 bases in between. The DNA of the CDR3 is TGCGCCAGCAGTGAGCTCGCGACCCTACACGGGGGCCACAATGAGCAGTTCTTC. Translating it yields CASSELATLHGGHNEQFF.

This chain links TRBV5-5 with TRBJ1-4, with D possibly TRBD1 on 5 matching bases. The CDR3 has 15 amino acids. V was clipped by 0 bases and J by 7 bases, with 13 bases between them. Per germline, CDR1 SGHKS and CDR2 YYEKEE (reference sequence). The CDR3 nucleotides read TGTGCCAGCAGCTTGGTTGGGCAGGGCAGTGAAAAACTGTTTTTT. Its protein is CASSLVGQGSEKLFF.

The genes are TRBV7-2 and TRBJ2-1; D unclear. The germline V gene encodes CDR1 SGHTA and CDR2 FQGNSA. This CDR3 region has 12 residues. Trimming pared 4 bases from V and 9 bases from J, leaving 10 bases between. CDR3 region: CASSSHGTEQFF. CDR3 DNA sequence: TGTGCCAGCAGCTCCCACGGTACTGAGCAGTTCTTC.